Presented here are 20 T cell receptor beta chains from one specimen sequenced in a study of PD-1 blockade in classical Hodgkin lymphoma (dated by TCRdb to about 2020). The time point label of this sample denotes: newly diagnosed, previously untreated cHL patient sample. CD4+ T cells were purified from thawed PBMCs by magnetic negative selection with a Miltenyi CD4+ T cell isolation kit. Receptor libraries were prepared by the immunoSEQ multiplex PCR assay. TCRdb re-hosts the immuneACCESS table, in-frame sequences only. Its copies lack some clones; in the studies checked, an unresolved V gene accounts for under half of them, and the cause for the rest is not known. The sample table lists about 3,300 clones, 65% to 85% of them with a count of one. The ten largest clones capture 2% to 3% of the sample. Sequenced input: CD4+ T cells from blood. Every receptor here comes from a human donor with classical Hodgkin lymphoma.

This chain connects TRBV18 to TRBJ1-4; D is ambiguous. Germline CDR1 KGHSH, CDR2 LQKENI. With 6 bases removed from V and 0 bases from J, the gap between germline ends came to 8 bases. This CDR3 region has 14 residues. CDR3 nucleotide sequence: TGTGCCAGCTCCCAGAGTTCAACTAATGAAAAACTGTTTTTT. It encodes CASSQSSTNEKLFF.

The V and J genes are TRBV12-5 and TRBJ2-5; 7 bases agree with TRBD1. Germline values: CDR1 LGHNT, CDR2 FRNRAP. The CDR3 totals 16 residues. J was trimmed by 5 bases and V by 1 base; bases with no gene match: 10. The CDR3 protein is CASGLGTGEGEETQYF. DNA of the CDR3: TGTGCTAGTGGTTTGGGCACAGGGGAAGGGGAGGAGACCCAGTACTTC.

This chain uses TRBV2 with TRBJ2-7, with D hard to call. Looked up from germline, CDR1 is SNHLY and CDR2 is FYNNEI. V was clipped by 1 base and J by 2 bases, with 12 bases between them. The CDR3 contains 15 residues. The CDR3 sequence is CASSEGQDPTYEQYF. The CDR3 DNA follows: TGTGCCAGCAGTGAAGGGCAGGACCCCACCTACGAGCAGTACTTC.

The chain joins TRBV5-5 to TRBJ2-3, with 15 bases aligning to TRBD2. V was clipped by 4 bases and J by 4 bases; unmatched bases: 1. CDR1 is SGHKS, CDR2 YYEKEE, per germline (reference sequence). The CDR3 contains 15 residues. The CDR3 sequence: CASSRTSGGADTQYF. CDR3 sequence (DNA): TGTGCCAGCAGCCGGACTAGCGGGGGGGCAGATACGCAGTATTTT. Supplemented by reference TRBV5-5 and TRBJ2-3, the full variable domain reads DAGVTQSPTHLIKTRGQQVTLRCSPISGHKSVSWYQQVLGQGPQFIFQYYEKEERGRGNFPDRFSARQFPNYSSELNVNALLLGDSALYLCASSRTSGGADTQYFGPGTRLTVL.

The V and J genes are TRBV29-1 and TRBJ2-7; 7 nucleotides match TRBD1. V lost 4 bases and J lost 4; bases outside the gene matches: 4. From germline, CDR1 is SQVTM and CDR2 ANQGSEA. The length of the CDR3 is 12 residues. CDR3 nucleotide sequence: TGCAGCGTTGTAGGGACAGCGTACGAGCAGTACTTC. It specifies CSVVGTAYEQYF.

The chain employs TRBV9 and TRBJ2-7; D may be TRBD1 or TRBD2 (5 bases each). Germline V CDR1 and CDR2: SGDLS, YYNGEE. The V end was cut by 4 bases, the J end by 1 base, with 12 bases between. The CDR3 runs 14 residues. Here the CDR3 reads CASSPLGESYEQYF. The CDR3 DNA sequence: TGTGCCAGCAGCCCCCTGGGGGAATCCTACGAGCAGTACTTC.

The chain couples TRBV15 to TRBJ2-7; 10 bases align to TRBD2. The CDR3 is 15 amino acids. Trimming took 3 bases from V and 5 from J; bases not matched to a gene: 7. From germline, CDR1 is LNHNV and CDR2 YYDKDF (reference sequence). For the CDR3, the DNA is TGTGCCACCAGCAGTCTTTCTAGCGGGAGAAACGAGCAGTACTTC. Translated, it gives CATSSLSSGRNEQYF.

V usage is TRBV28 and J usage is TRBJ1-6; D unclear. V was shortened by 3 bases and J by 8 bases, with 11 bases between the two germline ends. Per germline, CDR1 MDHEN and CDR2 SYDVKM. The CDR3 runs 14 residues. The CDR3 coding sequence is TGTGCCAGCAGTTTGGTTGGATCTGATTCACCCCTCCACTTT. Amino acid sequence: CASSLVGSDSPLHF.

The V and J genes are TRBV12-2 and TRBJ2-5; whether TRBD2, the table's D call, matches the DNA was not checked. TRBV12-2 is listed as a pseudogene. This CDR3 has 18 amino acids. The CDR3 loop reads CASRPETTSGVYQETQYF. The CDR3 DNA is TGTGCAAGTCGCCCCGAGACCACTAGCGGGGTTTACCAAGAGACCCAGTACTTC.

V usage is TRBV2 and J usage is TRBJ2-6; D is unresolved. The CDR3 extends over 15 amino acids. V was cut by 7 bases and J by 0 bases, with 10 bases left in between. Germline assignment: CDR1 SNHLY and CDR2 FYNNEI. The CDR3 DNA sequence: TGTGCCAGCAACCTTTTAAGCTCTGGGGCCAACGTCCTGACTTTC. Translation: CASNLLSSGANVLTF.

This CDR3 reads CASSKTWGQPQHF. Here the CDR3 DNA reads TGTGCCAGCAGTAAGACGTGGGGGCAGCCCCAGCATTTT. This chain uses TRBV6-5 with TRBJ1-5; TRBD1 might be the D (5 bases). V was trimmed by 5 bases and J by 7 bases, leaving 12 bases between them. Germline V gene data show CDR1 as MNHEY and CDR2 as SVGAGI. The CDR3 contains 13 residues.

This rearrangement joins TRBV7-2 to TRBJ2-1; 8 bases fit TRBD2. This CDR3 spans 17 amino acids. The J segment lost 0 bases and the V segment lost 1 base, leaving 5 bases of the junction unmatched. Germline V gene data show CDR1 as SGHTA and CDR2 as FQGNSA. CDR3 sequence (DNA): TGTGCCAGCAGCTTAGGCAGCGGGAGCTACTCCTACAATGAGCAGTTCTTC. Protein product: CASSLGSGSYSYNEQFF.

The V call is TRBV6-1, the J call TRBJ2-7; 10 bases are a match to TRBD1. Trimming at V came to 6 bases and at J to 4 bases, leaving 6 bases not matched to a gene. Germline CDR1 reads MNHNS; CDR2 reads SASEGT. The CDR3 has 14 amino acids. This chain's CDR3 is CASRDRGHPYEQYF. The CDR3 region has the DNA TGTGCCAGCAGAGACAGGGGGCATCCGTACGAGCAGTACTTC.

V and J are TRBV30 and TRBJ2-7, with D possibly TRBD2 on 6 matching bases. V lost 1 base, J lost 4 bases, and 11 bases lay in between. The CDR3 runs to 13 residues. Germline-derived CDR1 and CDR2 are GTSNPN and SVGIG (reference sequence). CDR3 residues: CAWSDGSGYEQYF. CDR3 bases: TGTGCCTGGAGTGATGGTAGCGGATACGAGCAGTACTTC.

A single count supports this clone. The genes are TRBV6-1 and TRBJ2-1, with 7 positions matching TRBD1. Germline-derived CDR1 and CDR2 are MNHNS and SASEGT. This CDR3 is 15 amino acids long. V shed 1 base and J 10 bases; nucleotides not matched to a gene: 10. Here the CDR3 reads CASSEVGNRGKEQFF. CDR3 bases: TGTGCCAGCAGTGAAGTAGGCAACAGGGGTAAGGAGCAGTTCTTC.

This chain joins TRBV19 and TRBJ1-2, with D maybe TRBD1 (5 bases). The CDR3 is made up of 13 amino acids. Looked up from germline, CDR1 is LNHDA and CDR2 is SQIVND (reference sequence). V was shortened by 3 bases and J by 7 bases, with 12 bases between the two germline ends. Here the CDR3 reads CASSILGGTGYTF. In DNA, the CDR3 is TGTGCCAGTAGTATCCTAGGCGGGACTGGCTACACCTTC.

The genes are TRBV6-5 and TRBJ1-4; D gene ambiguous. Germline-derived CDR1 and CDR2 are MNHEY and SVGAGI. Trimming stripped 0 bases from V and 7 bases from J, with 15 bases between. The CDR3 spans 16 residues. CDR3 region: CASSYSFPVKAEKLFF. CDR3 in DNA: TGTGCCAGCAGTTACTCGTTCCCGGTTAAGGCTGAAAAACTGTTTTTT.

This clone was counted between two and nine times. This sequence joins TRBV2 and TRBJ1-4; unclear D gene. The V gene's germline CDR1 is SNHLY and CDR2 FYNNEI. V lost 7 bases, J lost 0 bases, and 9 bases lay in between. The CDR3 sequence is 14 residues long. The CDR3 DNA reads TGTGCCAGCACCCCTCTTACAACTAATGAAAAACTGTTTTTT. Translating it yields CASTPLTTNEKLFF.

The J gene is TRBJ1-2, the V gene TRBV7-2; D is undetermined. Looked up from germline, CDR1 is SGHTA and CDR2 is FQGNSA. Trimming took 0 bases from V and 2 from J, leaving 4 bases between them. The CDR3 runs to 13 residues. The DNA for the CDR3 is TGTGCCAGCAGCTTAGCTGTAAACTATGGCTACACCTTC. Translated, it gives CASSLAVNYGYTF.

The rearrangement joins TRBV7-1 to TRBJ1-2; possibly TRBD1 for D (5 bases). TRBV7-1 is an open reading frame whose function is uncertain. The V end was cut by 4 bases, the J end by 8 bases, with 14 bases between. The CDR3 covers 13 residues. DNA of the CDR3: TGTGCCAGCAGCTTAGGACGGGGGGAGGGCTACACCTTC. Its protein product is CASSLGRGEGYTF.